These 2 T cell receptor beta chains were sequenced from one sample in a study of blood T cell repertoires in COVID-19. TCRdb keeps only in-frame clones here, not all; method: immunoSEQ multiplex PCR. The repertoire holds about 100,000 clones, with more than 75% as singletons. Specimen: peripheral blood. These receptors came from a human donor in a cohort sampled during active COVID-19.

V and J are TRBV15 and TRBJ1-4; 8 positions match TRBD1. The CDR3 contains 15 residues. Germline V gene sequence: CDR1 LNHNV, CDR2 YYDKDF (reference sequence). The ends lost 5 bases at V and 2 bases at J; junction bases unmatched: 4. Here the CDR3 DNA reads TGTGCCACCAGCCGTCGACAGGGGACTAATGAAAAACTGTTTTTT. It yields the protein CATSRRQGTNEKLFF.

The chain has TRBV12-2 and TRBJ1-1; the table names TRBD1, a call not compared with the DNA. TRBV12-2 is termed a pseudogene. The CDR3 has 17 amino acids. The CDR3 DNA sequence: TGTGCAAGTCGGATATCCCCCAGAGGGGGAAGGAACACTGAAGCTTTCTTT. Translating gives CASRISPRGGRNTEAFF.